A selection of T cell receptor beta chains follows, all from one sample in a study of blood T cell repertoires in COVID-19. TCRdb keeps only in-frame clones here, not all; method: immunoSEQ multiplex PCR. The sample lists 200,000 or so clones, roughly 80% seen once, with around 7.5% in the top ten. The sequenced material came from PBMCs or T cells enriched from blood (not recorded which). All receptors derive from a man in his forties who had recovered from COVID-19. Both conserved end residues are part of each CDR3. The order of the fields is J gene, D gene, clone size, V gene, CDR3 DNA, CDR3 protein. D genes are given only for firm matches. Size values are once, few and many counts, or a class for expanded clones, and some rows have none.

j_call: TRBJ1-4; d_call: .; clone_size: .; v_call: TRBV6-2/TRBV6-3; cdr3_nt: TGTGCCAGCAGTTCTCTCCGTTCGATTGGGGGGAATGAAAAACTGTTTTTT; cdr3_aa: CASSSLRSIGGNEKLFF
j_call: TRBJ2-5; d_call: .; clone_size: once; v_call: TRBV6-1; cdr3_nt: TGTGCCAGCAGTGAATCGGGGACTGGAAAAGTGACCCAGTACTTC; cdr3_aa: CASSESGTGKVTQYF
j_call: TRBJ1-3; d_call: TRBD1; clone_size: .; v_call: TRBV7-8; cdr3_nt: TGTGCCAGCAGCCCCGACAGGGTTAAAGGAAACACCATATATTTT; cdr3_aa: CASSPDRVKGNTIYF
j_call: TRBJ2-2; d_call: .; clone_size: few; v_call: TRBV30; cdr3_nt: TGTGCCTGGAGTGTCGCAGGGGTCCCCACCGGGGAGCTGTTTTTT; cdr3_aa: CAWSVAGVPTGELFF
j_call: TRBJ1-5; d_call: TRBD1; clone_size: .; v_call: TRBV10-2; cdr3_nt: TGCGCCAGTGGACAGGGGAGTCAGCCCCAGCATTTT; cdr3_aa: CASGQGSQPQHF
j_call: TRBJ2-1; d_call: TRBD2; clone_size: .; v_call: TRBV5-4; cdr3_nt: TGTGCCAGCACCTCCAACGCGGGGGGCTTAACCTACAATGAGCAGTTCTTC; cdr3_aa: CASTSNAGGLTYNEQFF
j_call: TRBJ1-1; d_call: .; clone_size: few; v_call: TRBV28; cdr3_nt: TGTGCCAGCAGTACAGGATCGCTGAACACTGAAGCTTTCTTT; cdr3_aa: CASSTGSLNTEAFF
j_call: TRBJ2-7; d_call: .; clone_size: .; v_call: TRBV10-2; cdr3_nt: TGCGCCAGCAGAAGGGTGGACAGTTTGGGTTTCCGGTACGAGCAGTACTTC; cdr3_aa: CASRRVDSLGFRYEQYF
j_call: TRBJ1-4; d_call: TRBD1; clone_size: once; v_call: TRBV29-1; cdr3_nt: TGCAGCGTTGAGGGGACAGGAAATAATGAAAAACTGTTTTTT; cdr3_aa: CSVEGTGNNEKLFF
j_call: TRBJ1-6; d_call: .; clone_size: .; v_call: TRBV18; cdr3_nt: TGTGCCAGCTCACCGACAGCAAATTCACCCCTCCACTTT; cdr3_aa: CASSPTANSPLHF
j_call: TRBJ2-7; d_call: TRBD1; clone_size: many; v_call: TRBV18; cdr3_nt: TGTGCCAGCTCACCAAGGGACAGGACCCACGAGCAGTACTTC; cdr3_aa: CASSPRDRTHEQYF
j_call: TRBJ2-5; d_call: TRBD1; clone_size: .; v_call: TRBV10-2; cdr3_nt: TGCGCCAGCAGAGAGGACAGGGACCAAGAGACCCAGTACTTC; cdr3_aa: CASREDRDQETQYF
j_call: TRBJ2-7; d_call: .; clone_size: .; v_call: TRBV2; cdr3_nt: TGTGCCAGCCGGGCGGAGGGTCTTGAGCAGTACTTC; cdr3_aa: CASRAEGLEQYF
j_call: TRBJ2-3; d_call: TRBD1; clone_size: .; v_call: TRBV24-1; cdr3_nt: TGTGCCACCAGTGAACTACGACAGGGGCCGCAGTATTTT; cdr3_aa: CATSELRQGPQYF
j_call: TRBJ1-2; d_call: .; clone_size: .; v_call: TRBV5-1; cdr3_nt: TGCGCCAGCAGCTCGGGCGGGGGTGGCTATGGCTACACCTTC; cdr3_aa: CASSSGGGGYGYTF
j_call: TRBJ2-1; d_call: TRBD2; clone_size: .; v_call: TRBV3-1/TRBV3-2; cdr3_nt: TGTGCCAGCAGACTGGCTAGCGGGGGCTGGGTTAATGAGCAGTTCTTC; cdr3_aa: CASRLASGGWVNEQFF
j_call: TRBJ2-3; d_call: TRBD2; clone_size: .; v_call: TRBV19; cdr3_nt: TGTGCCAGTAGTATAAGCGGGAGAGATACGCAGTATTTT; cdr3_aa: CASSISGRDTQYF
j_call: TRBJ1-2; d_call: .; clone_size: .; v_call: TRBV20-1; cdr3_nt: TGCAGTGCTAGTCCCCTCCCCGGGAGCTATGGCTACACCTTC; cdr3_aa: CSASPLPGSYGYTF
j_call: TRBJ2-4; d_call: TRBD2; clone_size: .; v_call: TRBV5-4; cdr3_nt: TGTGCCAGCAGCTTGGGCGGGGGGGCGGCCAAAAACATTCAGTACTTC; cdr3_aa: CASSLGGGAAKNIQYF
j_call: TRBJ2-1; d_call: .; clone_size: .; v_call: TRBV27; cdr3_nt: TGTGCCAGCAGTTTCGGGGAAACGCAGTTCTTC; cdr3_aa: CASSFGETQFF
j_call: TRBJ1-2; d_call: .; clone_size: .; v_call: TRBV3-1/TRBV3-2; cdr3_nt: TGTGCCAGCAGCCAAGGGGATCACCGGGATTCCTTCACTTATGGCTACACCTTC; cdr3_aa: CASSQGDHRDSFTYGYTF
j_call: TRBJ1-1; d_call: .; clone_size: .; v_call: TRBV6-6; cdr3_nt: TGTGCCACCTCGACACTGTATGAAGCTTTCTTT; cdr3_aa: CATSTLYEAFF
j_call: TRBJ1-6; d_call: TRBD1; clone_size: .; v_call: TRBV19; cdr3_nt: TGTGCCAGTTCGACAGGGTATAATTCACCCCTCCACTTT; cdr3_aa: CASSTGYNSPLHF
j_call: TRBJ1-2; d_call: .; clone_size: once; v_call: TRBV30; cdr3_nt: TGTGCCTGGAGTCGTACGGAATGGGTAGCCTATGGCTACACCTTC; cdr3_aa: CAWSRTEWVAYGYTF
j_call: TRBJ1-3; d_call: .; clone_size: .; v_call: TRBV7-9; cdr3_nt: TGTGCCAGCAGCTTAAGGCCGAGGAGGGACTCTGGAAACACCATATATTTT; cdr3_aa: CASSLRPRRDSGNTIYF
j_call: TRBJ2-3; d_call: TRBD1; clone_size: .; v_call: TRBV3-1/TRBV3-2; cdr3_nt: TGTGCCAGCAGCCAGCCGACAGGGGTTCTGTATTTT; cdr3_aa: CASSQPTGVLYF
j_call: TRBJ2-3; d_call: .; clone_size: .; v_call: TRBV19; cdr3_nt: TGTGCCAGTAGTATTCATTGGCAGGCGGATACGCAGTATTTT; cdr3_aa: CASSIHWQADTQYF